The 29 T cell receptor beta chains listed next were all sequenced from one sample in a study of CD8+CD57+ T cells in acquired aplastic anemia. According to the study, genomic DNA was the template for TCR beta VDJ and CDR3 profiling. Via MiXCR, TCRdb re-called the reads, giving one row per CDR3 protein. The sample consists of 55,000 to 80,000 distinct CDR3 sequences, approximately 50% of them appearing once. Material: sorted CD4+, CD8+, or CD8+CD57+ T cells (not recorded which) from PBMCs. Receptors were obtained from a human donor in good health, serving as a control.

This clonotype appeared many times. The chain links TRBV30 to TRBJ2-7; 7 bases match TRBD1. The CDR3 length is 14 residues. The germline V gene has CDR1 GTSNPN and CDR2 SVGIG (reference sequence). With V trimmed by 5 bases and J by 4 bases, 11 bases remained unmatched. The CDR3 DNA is TGTGCCTGGGGTGGCCCCATACAGGGGTACGAGCAGTACTTC. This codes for CAWGGPIQGYEQYF. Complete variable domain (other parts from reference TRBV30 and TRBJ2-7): SQTIHQWPATLVQPVGSPLSLECTVEGTSNPNLYWYRQAAGRGLQLLFYSVGIGQISSEVPQNLSASRPQDRQFILSSKKLLLSDSGFYLCAWGGPIQGYEQYFGPGTRLTVT.

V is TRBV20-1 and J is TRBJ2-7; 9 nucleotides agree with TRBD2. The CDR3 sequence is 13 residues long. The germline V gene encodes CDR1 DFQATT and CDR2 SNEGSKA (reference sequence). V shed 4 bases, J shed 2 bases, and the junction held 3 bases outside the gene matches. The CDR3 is CSATSGGTYEQYF. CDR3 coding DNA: TGCAGTGCTACAAGCGGGGGGACCTACGAGCAGTACTTC.

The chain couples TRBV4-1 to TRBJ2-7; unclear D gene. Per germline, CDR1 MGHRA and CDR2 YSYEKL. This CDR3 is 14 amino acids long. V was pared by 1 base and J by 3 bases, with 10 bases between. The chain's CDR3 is CASSQGPQHYEQYF. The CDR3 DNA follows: TGCGCCAGCAGCCAAGGACCCCAGCACTACGAGCAGTACTTC.

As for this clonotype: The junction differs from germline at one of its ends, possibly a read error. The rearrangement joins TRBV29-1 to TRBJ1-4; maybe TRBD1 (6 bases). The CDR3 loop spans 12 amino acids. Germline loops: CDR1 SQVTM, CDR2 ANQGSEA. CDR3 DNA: TGCAGCGCCCCGGGGGGGGGCGGAAAAACTGCTTTT. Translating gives CSAPGGGGKTAF.

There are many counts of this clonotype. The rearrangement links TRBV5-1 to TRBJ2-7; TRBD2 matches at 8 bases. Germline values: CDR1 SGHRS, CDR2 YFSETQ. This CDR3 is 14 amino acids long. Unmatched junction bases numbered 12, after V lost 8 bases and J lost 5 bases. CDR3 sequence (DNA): TGCGCCAGTACTTCCACGGGAGGGTTGGACGAGCAGTACTTC. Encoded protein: CASTSTGGLDEQYF.

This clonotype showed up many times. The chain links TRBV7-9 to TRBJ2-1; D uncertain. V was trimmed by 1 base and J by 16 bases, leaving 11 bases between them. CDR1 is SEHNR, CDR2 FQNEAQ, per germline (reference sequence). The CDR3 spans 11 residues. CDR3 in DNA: TGTGCCAGCAGCTTAGTACTGGACCACTTCTTC. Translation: CASSLVLDHFF.

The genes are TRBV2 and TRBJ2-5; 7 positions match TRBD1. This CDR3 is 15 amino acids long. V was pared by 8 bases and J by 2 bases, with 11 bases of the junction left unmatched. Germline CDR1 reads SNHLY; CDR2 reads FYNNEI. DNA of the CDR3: TGTGCCAGCCGAGCCGGGACAGTTCAGCAAGAGACCCAGTACTTC. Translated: CASRAGTVQQETQYF.

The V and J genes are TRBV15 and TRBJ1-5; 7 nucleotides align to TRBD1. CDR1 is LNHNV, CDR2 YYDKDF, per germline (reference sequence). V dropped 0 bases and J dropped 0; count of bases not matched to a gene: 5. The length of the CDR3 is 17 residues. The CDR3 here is CATSREAGTVSNQPQHF. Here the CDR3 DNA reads TGTGCCACCAGCAGAGAAGCCGGGACAGTTAGCAATCAGCCCCAGCATTTT.

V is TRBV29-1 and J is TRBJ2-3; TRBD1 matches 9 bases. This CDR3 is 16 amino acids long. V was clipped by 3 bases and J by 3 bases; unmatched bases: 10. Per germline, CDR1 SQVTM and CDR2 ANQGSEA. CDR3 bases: TGCAGCGTTGATGAGGGAGGACAGGGGACGACAGATACGCAGTATTTT. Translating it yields CSVDEGGQGTTDTQYF.

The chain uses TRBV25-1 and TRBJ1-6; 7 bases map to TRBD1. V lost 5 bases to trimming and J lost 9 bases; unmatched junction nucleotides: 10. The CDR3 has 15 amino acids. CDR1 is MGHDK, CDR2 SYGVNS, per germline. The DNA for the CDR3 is TGTGCCAGCAGTCCCCCCACAGGGGTTGGTTCACCCCTCCACTTT. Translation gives CASSPPTGVGSPLHF.

The CDR3 is CASSLVSTEAFF. For the CDR3, the DNA is TGTGCCAGCAGCTTAGTCAGCACTGAAGCTTTCTTT. The chain is built from TRBV7-9 and TRBJ1-1; D gene unclear. The CDR3 length is 12 residues. Germline V gene lookup returns CDR1 SEHNR and CDR2 FQNEAQ (reference sequence). The V gene lost 1 base and the J gene lost 4 bases, with 4 bases spanning the gap.

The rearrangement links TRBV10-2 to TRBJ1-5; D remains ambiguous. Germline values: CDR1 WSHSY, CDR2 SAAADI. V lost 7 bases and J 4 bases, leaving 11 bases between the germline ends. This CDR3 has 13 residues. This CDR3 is CASTNQENQPQHF. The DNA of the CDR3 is TGCGCCAGCACAAATCAGGAGAATCAGCCCCAGCATTTT.

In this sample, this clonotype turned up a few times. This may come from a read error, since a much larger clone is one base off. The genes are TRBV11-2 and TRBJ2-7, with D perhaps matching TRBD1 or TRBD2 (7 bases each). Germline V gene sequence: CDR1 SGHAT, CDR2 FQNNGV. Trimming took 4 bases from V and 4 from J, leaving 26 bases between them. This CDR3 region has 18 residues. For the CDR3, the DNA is TGTGCCAGCAGCTACGCGAAGCTTGAGGGGGCGGGGGAGTACGAGCAGTACTTC. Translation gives CASSYAKLEGAGEYEQYF.

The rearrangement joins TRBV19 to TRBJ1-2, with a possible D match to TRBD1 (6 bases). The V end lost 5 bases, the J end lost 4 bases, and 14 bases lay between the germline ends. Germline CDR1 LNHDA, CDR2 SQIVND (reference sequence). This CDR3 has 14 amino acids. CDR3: CASSPGGGSYGYTF. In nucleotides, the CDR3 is TGTGCCAGTAGTCCCGGTGGGGGCAGCTATGGCTACACCTTC.

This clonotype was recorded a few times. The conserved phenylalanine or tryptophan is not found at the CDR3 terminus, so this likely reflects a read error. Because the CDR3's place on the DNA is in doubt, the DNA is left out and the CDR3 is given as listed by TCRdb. The CDR3 sequence is CASSSDTFSYERYL. V and J are TRBV19 and TRBJ2-7. The CDR3 is 14 residues long, ends included. Germline assignment: CDR1 LNHDA and CDR2 SQIVND (reference sequence).

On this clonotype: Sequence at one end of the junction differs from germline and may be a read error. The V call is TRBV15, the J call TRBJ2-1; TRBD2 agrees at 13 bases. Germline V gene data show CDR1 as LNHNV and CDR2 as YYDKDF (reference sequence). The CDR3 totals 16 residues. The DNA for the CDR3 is TGTGCCACCAGCAGCGGACTAGCGGGAGACAAGGACCAGCTTACTTTC. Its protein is CATSSGLAGDKDQLTF.

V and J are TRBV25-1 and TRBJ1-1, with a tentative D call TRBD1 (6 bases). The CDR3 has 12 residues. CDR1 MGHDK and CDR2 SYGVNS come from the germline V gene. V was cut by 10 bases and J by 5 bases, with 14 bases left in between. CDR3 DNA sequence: TGTGCCAAGGTGCCAGGGGCAACTGAAGCTTTCTTT. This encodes CAKVPGATEAFF.

The DNA of the CDR3 is TGTGCCAGCAGTTTAGTGTCAGCGACTAATGAAAAACTGTTTTTT. The encoded protein is CASSLVSATNEKLFF. The V call is TRBV12-3 or TRBV12-4, the J call TRBJ1-4; D is uncertain. V gave up 1 base and J gave up 2 bases, with 8 bases separating them. The CDR3 has 15 residues.

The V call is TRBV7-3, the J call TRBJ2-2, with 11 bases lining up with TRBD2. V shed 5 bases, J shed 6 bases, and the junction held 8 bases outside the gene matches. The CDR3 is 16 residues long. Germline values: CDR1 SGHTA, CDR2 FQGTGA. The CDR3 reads CASSPRLAGGPGELFF. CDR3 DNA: TGTGCCAGCAGCCCTCGGTTAGCGGGGGGGCCCGGGGAGCTGTTTTTT.

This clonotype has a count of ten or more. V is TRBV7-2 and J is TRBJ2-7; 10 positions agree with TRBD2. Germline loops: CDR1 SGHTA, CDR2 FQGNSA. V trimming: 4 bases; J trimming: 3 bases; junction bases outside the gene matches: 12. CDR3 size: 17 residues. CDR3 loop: CASSSRTSGRLLYEQYF. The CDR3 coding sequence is TGTGCCAGCAGCTCCCGGACTAGCGGAAGGTTACTCTACGAGCAGTACTTC.

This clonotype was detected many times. In nucleotides, the CDR3 is TGTGCCAGCAGCTTAGCCGGTAACGGAAAAAACATTCAGTACTTC. This translates into CASSLAGNGKNIQYF. The chain employs TRBV7-2 and TRBJ2-4; no clear D. The CDR3 totals 15 residues. Trimming shortened V by 0 bases and J by 4 bases, and 10 bases separated the two germline ends. Germline V gene sequence: CDR1 SGHTA, CDR2 FQGNSA.

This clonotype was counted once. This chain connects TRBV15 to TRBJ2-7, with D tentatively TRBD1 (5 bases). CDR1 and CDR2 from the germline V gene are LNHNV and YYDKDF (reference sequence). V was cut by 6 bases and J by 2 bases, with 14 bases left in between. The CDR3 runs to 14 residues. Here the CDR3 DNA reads TGTGCCACCAGAGGGGATACCCCTCCCTACGAGCAGTACTTC. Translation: CATRGDTPPYEQYF.

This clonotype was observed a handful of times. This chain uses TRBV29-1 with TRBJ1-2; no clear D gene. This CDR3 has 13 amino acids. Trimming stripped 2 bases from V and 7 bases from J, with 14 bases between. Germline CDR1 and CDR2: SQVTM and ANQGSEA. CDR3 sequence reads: CSVEKSLMGGYTF. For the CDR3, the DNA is TGCAGCGTTGAAAAGAGCCTAATGGGTGGCTACACCTTC. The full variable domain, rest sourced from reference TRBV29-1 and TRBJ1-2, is SAVISQKPSRDICQRGTSLTIQCQVDSQVTMMFWYRQQPGQSLTLIATANQGSEATYESGFVIDKFPISRPNLTFSTLTVSNMSPEDSSIYLCSVEKSLMGGYTFGSGTRLTVV.

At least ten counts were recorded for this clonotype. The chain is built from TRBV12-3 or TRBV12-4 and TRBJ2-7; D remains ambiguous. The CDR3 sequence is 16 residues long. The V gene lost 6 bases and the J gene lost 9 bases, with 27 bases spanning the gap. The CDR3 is CASSTGHLATIPPQYF. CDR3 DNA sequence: TGTGCCAGCAGCACTGGCCATTTAGCTACGATTCCCCCGCAGTACTTC.

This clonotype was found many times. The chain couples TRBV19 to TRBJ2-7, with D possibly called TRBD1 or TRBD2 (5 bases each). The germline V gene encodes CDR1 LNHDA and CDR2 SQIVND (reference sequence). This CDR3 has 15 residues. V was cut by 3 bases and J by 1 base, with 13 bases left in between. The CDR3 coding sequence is TGTGCCAGTAGTATTTCGTGGGGGAGTTCCTACGAGCAGTACTTC. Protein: CASSISWGSSYEQYF.

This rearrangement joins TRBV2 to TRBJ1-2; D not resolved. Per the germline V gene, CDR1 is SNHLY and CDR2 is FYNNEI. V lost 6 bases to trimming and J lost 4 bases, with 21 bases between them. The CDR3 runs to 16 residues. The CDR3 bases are TGTGCCAGCAGCAGAAGAGTGCGGCTAGAGGGCTATGGCTACACCTTC. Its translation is CASSRRVRLEGYGYTF.

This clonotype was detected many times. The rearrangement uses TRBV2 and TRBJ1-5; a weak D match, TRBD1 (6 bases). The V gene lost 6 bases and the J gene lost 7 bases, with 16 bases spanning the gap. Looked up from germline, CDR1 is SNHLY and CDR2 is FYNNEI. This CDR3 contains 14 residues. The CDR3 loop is CASRTPDSRQPQHF. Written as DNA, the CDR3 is TGTGCCAGCAGGACCCCGGACAGCAGACAGCCCCAGCATTTT.

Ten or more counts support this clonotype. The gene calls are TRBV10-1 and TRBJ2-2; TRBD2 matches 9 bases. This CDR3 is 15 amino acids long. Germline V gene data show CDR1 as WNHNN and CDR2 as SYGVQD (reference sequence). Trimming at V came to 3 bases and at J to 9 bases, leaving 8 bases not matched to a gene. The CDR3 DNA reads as TGCGCCAGCAGTGACGTTGGGACTAGCATCCGGGAGCTGTTTTTT. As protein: CASSDVGTSIRELFF.

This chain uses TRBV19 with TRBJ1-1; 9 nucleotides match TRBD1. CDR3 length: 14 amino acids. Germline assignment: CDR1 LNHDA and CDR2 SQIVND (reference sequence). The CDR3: CVSSISTGGVEAFF. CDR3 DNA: TGTGTCAGCAGTATTTCTACAGGGGGCGTGGAAGCTTTCTTT.